Shown below are 30 T cell receptor beta chains from a single sample sequenced in a study of blood T cell repertoires in COVID-19. Sequencing used immunoSEQ multiplex PCR; TCRdb keeps in-frame clones, though not all of them. This table holds some 100,000 clones, roughly 78% found once. The sample consisted of peripheral blood. These receptors were taken from a man aged 50-59 years with active or convalescent COVID-19.

This chain uses TRBV5-1 with TRBJ2-1, with 9 nucleotides matching TRBD1. The J segment lost 8 bases and the V segment lost 4 bases, leaving 10 bases of the junction unmatched. The CDR3 runs to 15 residues. CDR1 and CDR2 (germline): SGHRS, YFSETQ. The CDR3 here is CASSAGGTGIYEQFF. DNA for the CDR3: TGCGCCAGCAGCGCGGGCGGGACAGGGATCTATGAGCAGTTCTTC. Full variable domain (missing parts from reference TRBV5-1 and TRBJ2-1): KAGVTQTPRYLIKTRGQQVTLSCSPISGHRSVSWYQQTPGQGLQFLFEYFSETQRNKGNFPGRFSGRQFSNSRSEMNVSTLELGDSALYLCASSAGGTGIYEQFFGPGTRLTVL.

V gene TRBV7-2 combines with J gene TRBJ2-6; D is undetermined. This CDR3 has 14 amino acids. Trimming left V 1 base short and J 15 bases short, with 16 bases between. CDR1 SGHTA and CDR2 FQGNSA come from the germline V gene. As DNA, the CDR3 is TGTGCCAGCAGCTTAGGCTCCTACAACGCGGCCCTGACTTTC. Translated: CASSLGSYNAALTF.

The chain links TRBV6-1 to TRBJ1-2; 7 bases align to TRBD1. Per germline, CDR1 MNHNS and CDR2 SASEGT. V was pared by 2 bases and J by 4 bases, with 4 bases of the junction left unmatched. The CDR3 spans 14 residues. CDR3 amino acids: CASSERQGSYGYTF. CDR3 nucleotide sequence: TGTGCCAGCAGTGAAAGACAGGGAAGCTATGGCTACACCTTC.

V gene TRBV11-2 combines with J gene TRBJ1-2; 7 nucleotides match TRBD1. This CDR3 comprises 15 residues. Trimming took 5 bases from V and 0 from J; bases not matched to a gene: 6. The V gene's germline CDR1 is SGHAT and CDR2 FQNNGV. CDR3 in DNA: TGTGCCAGCAGCCGCTGGGACAGAGCTAACTATGGCTACACCTTC. It is translated as CASSRWDRANYGYTF.

The chain links TRBV7-2 to TRBJ1-1; 8 nucleotides agree with TRBD1. Looked up from germline, CDR1 is SGHTA and CDR2 is FQGNSA. This CDR3 is built from 14 residues. J gave up 5 bases and V 1 base, and 3 bases lay outside the gene matches. CDR3 region: CASSLDRGLTEAFF. As DNA, the CDR3 is TGTGCCAGCAGCTTAGACAGGGGGTTGACTGAAGCTTTCTTT.

The gene calls are TRBV7-2 and TRBJ2-4; TRBD1 might be the D (5 bases). Germline CDR1 SGHTA, CDR2 FQGNSA. This CDR3 is built from 14 residues. V was trimmed by 6 bases and J by 4 bases, leaving 13 bases between them. CDR3 protein: CASSQGAEKNIQYF. CDR3 nucleotide sequence: TGTGCCAGCAGTCAAGGGGCAGAAAAAAACATTCAGTACTTC.

This chain uses TRBV30 with TRBJ2-5; D uncertain. This CDR3 contains 14 residues. The germline V gene encodes CDR1 GTSNPN and CDR2 SVGIG (reference sequence). V was shortened by 2 bases and J by 2 bases, with 12 bases between the two germline ends. This CDR3 reads CAWSYGHAQETQYF. Here the CDR3 DNA reads TGTGCCTGGAGTTACGGTCACGCTCAAGAGACCCAGTACTTC.

This chain connects TRBV6-6 to TRBJ2-5, with 7 bases matching TRBD2. V trimming: 8 bases; J trimming: 1 base; junction bases outside the gene matches: 7. Germline assignment: CDR1 MNHNY and CDR2 SVGAGI (reference sequence). The CDR3 is 14 amino acids. The CDR3 coding sequence is TGTGCCAGCCCGCGGGGGAGGGCCCAAGAGACCCAGTACTTC. This encodes CASPRGRAQETQYF.

This chain uses TRBV11-2 with TRBJ2-7; D is uncertain. The CDR3 length is 13 residues. Germline CDR1 reads SGHAT; CDR2 reads FQNNGV. Trimming shortened V by 3 bases and J by 3 bases, and 9 bases separated the two germline ends. The CDR3 DNA follows: TGTGCCAGCAGCTTCTGGCATAACTACGAGCAGTACTTC. Translated, it gives CASSFWHNYEQYF.

This clone was seen many times. The V gene is TRBV10-2, the J gene TRBJ1-1, with 7 bases matching TRBD1. This CDR3 contains 13 residues. The J segment lost 0 bases and the V segment lost 8 bases, leaving 3 bases of the junction unmatched. Germline lookup yields CDR1 WSHSY and CDR2 SAAADI. CDR3 nucleotide sequence: TGCGCCAGCGTGACAGGGCTGAACACTGAAGCTTTCTTT. Encoded protein: CASVTGLNTEAFF.

The chain has TRBV2 and TRBJ2-7, with D perhaps matching TRBD2 (6 bases). The V gene lost 3 bases and the J gene lost 7 bases, with 25 bases spanning the gap. This CDR3 region has 17 residues. CDR1 and CDR2 (germline): SNHLY, FYNNEI. CDR3 DNA sequence: TGTGCCAGCAGTGACCTCGGCGGGGCTAGCCTTTACTCGGAGCAGTACGTC. This codes for CASSDLGGASLYSEQYV.

The rearrangement uses TRBV11-2 and TRBJ2-3, with a possible D match to TRBD2 (5 bases). The CDR3 is 14 residues long. V was trimmed by 1 base and J by 2 bases, leaving 7 bases between them. Germline CDR1 is SGHAT and CDR2 is FQNNGV. The CDR3 spells CASSLGLYTDTQYF. The CDR3 DNA reads as TGTGCCAGCAGCTTAGGACTATACACAGATACGCAGTATTTT.

CDR3 bases: TGTGCCAGCAGCCGTGCCATCGCTCGGGGCACAGATACGCAGTATTTT. It codes for CASSRAIARGTDTQYF. The V gene is TRBV3-1 (or the pseudogene TRBV3-2), the J gene TRBJ2-3; the D is unclear. V was pared by 4 bases and J by 1 base, with 15 bases between. Germline V CDR1 and CDR2: LGHDT, YNNKEL (reference sequence). The CDR3 has 16 amino acids.

The chain has TRBV11-2 and TRBJ1-1, with 8 bases lining up with TRBD1. V shed 1 base, J shed 6 bases, and the junction held 4 bases outside the gene matches. The length of the CDR3 is 14 residues. Germline V gives CDR1 SGHAT, CDR2 FQNNGV. CDR3 sequence: CASSLGQGLAEAFF. CDR3 bases: TGTGCCAGCAGCTTAGGACAGGGGCTAGCTGAAGCTTTCTTT.

This chain uses TRBV6-5 with TRBJ1-2; TRBD1 is a possible D gene (6 bases). Trimming shortened V by 6 bases and J by 1 base, and 12 bases separated the two germline ends. This CDR3 region has 14 residues. Germline lookup yields CDR1 MNHEY and CDR2 SVGAGI. The CDR3 region has the DNA TGTGCCAGCAGCCGGACAGTTTTTAACTATGGCTACACCTTC. Protein product: CASSRTVFNYGYTF.

In its sample, this clone was seen a few times. The V call is TRBV2, the J call TRBJ1-5, with 8 bases identical to TRBD1. Germline values: CDR1 SNHLY, CDR2 FYNNEI. V shed 8 bases and J 7 bases; nucleotides not matched to a gene: 7. The length of the CDR3 is 13 residues. In nucleotides, the CDR3 is TGTGCCAGCTCAGGACAGGGACAGCAGCCCCAGCATTTT. Translated: CASSGQGQQPQHF.

The J gene is TRBJ2-5, the V gene TRBV10-3, with a tentative D call TRBD2 (7 bases). Germline V gene sequence: CDR1 ENHRY, CDR2 SYGVKD. V shed 2 bases and J shed 1 base, with 8 bases lying between them. This CDR3 has 14 amino acids. CDR3 amino acids: CAISEAGAQETQYF. Here the CDR3 DNA reads TGTGCCATCAGTGAGGCGGGGGCCCAAGAGACCCAGTACTTC.

V and J are TRBV2 and TRBJ1-3, with unresolved D. Deletions cut 2 bases from V and 2 bases from J, with 16 bases between. Germline-derived CDR1 and CDR2 are SNHLY and FYNNEI. The CDR3 runs to 17 residues. CDR3 sequence: CASSEFWETGTGNTIYF. The CDR3 DNA follows: TGTGCCAGCAGTGAATTCTGGGAGACGGGGACTGGAAACACCATATATTTT.

This rearrangement joins TRBV15 to TRBJ2-1; D is uncertain. The ends were cut back, 5 bases at V and 1 base at J, with 6 bases in the middle. CDR3 length equals 13 residues. Germline CDR1 is LNHNV and CDR2 is YYDKDF (reference sequence). In DNA, the CDR3 is TGTGCCACCAGCTATATGTCCTACAATGAGCAGTTCTTC. This sequence encodes CATSYMSYNEQFF.

This chain connects TRBV28 to TRBJ2-1; the match to TRBD2 covers 8 bases. The J segment lost 6 bases and the V segment lost 5 bases, leaving 9 bases of the junction unmatched. Germline V CDR1 and CDR2: MDHEN, SYDVKM. This CDR3 contains 15 residues. CDR3 bases: TGTGCCAGCAGTAAGCCCGGGACTAGATCCAATGAGCAGTTCTTC. It yields the protein CASSKPGTRSNEQFF.

The J gene is TRBJ1-5, the V gene TRBV6-2 or TRBV6-3; possible D gene TRBD1, 6 bases. Trimming removed 2 bases from V and 0 bases from J, with 14 bases in between. Per the germline V gene, CDR1 is MNHEY and CDR2 is SVGEGT. The CDR3 length is 17 residues. The CDR3 loop reads CASSYGGGEYSNQPQHF. CDR3 DNA: TGTGCCAGCAGTTACGGAGGGGGGGAATATAGCAATCAGCCCCAGCATTTT.

This clone is a singleton in its sample. V gene TRBV19 combines with J gene TRBJ2-3, with 7 bases that match TRBD2. The CDR3 is 14 residues long. V lost 5 bases to trimming and J lost 4 bases; unmatched junction nucleotides: 6. Germline-derived CDR1 and CDR2 are LNHDA and SQIVND (reference sequence). CDR3 residues: CASSSGEGSDTQYF. Here the CDR3 DNA reads TGTGCCAGTAGTTCCGGGGAGGGGTCAGATACGCAGTATTTT.

This clone has only one observation. The chain combines TRBV7-8 with TRBJ2-3; unclear D gene. This CDR3 has 12 residues. CDR1 SGHVS and CDR2 FQNEAQ come from the germline V gene. Trimming took 5 bases from V and 4 from J, leaving 7 bases between them. CDR3 sequence (DNA): TGTGCCAGCAGCCCCCTAGCAGATACGCAGTATTTT. This codes for CASSPLADTQYF.

V usage is TRBV5-4 and J usage is TRBJ2-1; 7 nucleotides match TRBD1. V shed 4 bases and J 6 bases; nucleotides not matched to a gene: 4. Germline CDR1 SGHNT, CDR2 YYREEE (reference sequence). The CDR3 runs to 13 residues. This CDR3 is CASSPRDSNEQFF. The CDR3 bases are TGTGCCAGCAGCCCCCGGGACAGCAATGAGCAGTTCTTC.

This clone was detected a few times. V gene TRBV10-1 combines with J gene TRBJ1-6; TRBD1 matches at 9 bases. This CDR3 is 15 amino acids long. Germline V gene lookup returns CDR1 WNHNN and CDR2 SYGVQD (reference sequence). J lost 8 bases, V lost 0 bases, and 2 bases had no gene match. The CDR3 nucleotides are TGCGCCAGCAGTGAGTCGACAGGGGGTGATTCACCCCTCCACTTT. It specifies CASSESTGGDSPLHF.

The J gene is TRBJ1-4, the V gene TRBV4-3; 7 bases match TRBD1. V shed 2 bases, J shed 7 bases, and the junction held 25 bases outside the gene matches. The V gene's germline CDR1 is LGHNA and CDR2 YSLEER. CDR3 length equals 21 residues. The CDR3 coding sequence is TGCGCCAGCAGCCAAATCTTCGCCTTCCGGGACAGCGTGGTATTAGGTGAAAAACTGTTTTTT. It specifies CASSQIFAFRDSVVLGEKLFF.

The chain links TRBV3-1 (or the pseudogene TRBV3-2) to TRBJ2-1, with 12 positions matching TRBD2. The CDR3 sequence is 22 residues long. Trimming took 1 base from V and 9 from J; bases not matched to a gene: 25. CDR1 is LGHDT, CDR2 YNNKEL, per germline (reference sequence). The CDR3 loop reads CASSQVNSHRVSASGGALEQFF. CDR3 coding DNA: TGTGCCAGCAGCCAAGTTAACTCTCACAGGGTTTCGGCTAGCGGGGGGGCACTTGAGCAGTTCTTC.

V is TRBV10-3 and J is TRBJ2-7, with TRBD1 identical over 7 bases. Looked up from germline, CDR1 is ENHRY and CDR2 is SYGVKD. The CDR3 length is 13 residues. After removal of 6 bases from V and 9 bases from J, the junction contained 11 bases not matched to a gene. The CDR3: CAISDRESRGQYV. The CDR3 nucleotides read TGTGCCATCAGCGACAGGGAATCCCGCGGGCAGTACGTC.

The rearrangement joins TRBV3-1 (or the pseudogene TRBV3-2) to TRBJ1-1; no clear D. The CDR3 spans 14 residues. Germline V gene lookup returns CDR1 LGHDT and CDR2 YNNKEL (reference sequence). The ends were cut back, 1 base at V and 5 bases at J, with 11 bases in the middle. The CDR3 sequence is CASSQVGGRTEAFF. The CDR3 nucleotides read TGTGCCAGCAGCCAAGTGGGCGGGCGGACTGAAGCTTTCTTT.

J is TRBJ1-4 and V is TRBV6-5; D not resolved. This CDR3 is built from 14 residues. V lost 6 bases to trimming and J lost 8 bases, with 16 bases between them. The germline V gene encodes CDR1 MNHEY and CDR2 SVGAGI. The CDR3 DNA follows: TGTGCCAGCAGCCCGCGGGCCCGAGGGGAAAAACTGTTTTTT. This sequence encodes CASSPRARGEKLFF.